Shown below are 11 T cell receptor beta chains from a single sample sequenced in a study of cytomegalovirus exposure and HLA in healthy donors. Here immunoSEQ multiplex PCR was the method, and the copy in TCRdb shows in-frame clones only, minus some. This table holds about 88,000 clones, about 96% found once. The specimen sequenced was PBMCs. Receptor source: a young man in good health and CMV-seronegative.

DNA of the CDR3: TGCGCCAGCAGCTTGGGGACAGGGGACGCTACCCGGCAGTTCTTC. Amino acid sequence: CASSLGTGDATRQFF. V and J are TRBV5-1 and TRBJ2-1; 9 bases map to TRBD1. Looked up from germline, CDR1 is SGHRS and CDR2 is YFSETQ. The CDR3 is 15 amino acids. Trimming at V came to 0 bases and at J to 12 bases, leaving 10 bases not matched to a gene.

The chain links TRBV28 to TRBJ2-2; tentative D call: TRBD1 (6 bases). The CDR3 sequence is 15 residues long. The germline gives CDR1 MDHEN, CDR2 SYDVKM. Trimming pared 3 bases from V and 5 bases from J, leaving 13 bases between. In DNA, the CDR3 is TGTGCCAGCAGTTTTACCAGGGGCGGGACCGGGGAGCTGTTTTTT. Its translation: CASSFTRGGTGELFF.

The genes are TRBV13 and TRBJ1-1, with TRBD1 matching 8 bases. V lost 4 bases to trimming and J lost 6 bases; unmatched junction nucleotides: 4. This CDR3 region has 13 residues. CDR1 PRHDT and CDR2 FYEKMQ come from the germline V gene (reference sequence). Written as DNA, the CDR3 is TGTGCCAGCAGCTCCGGGACAGGACCTGAAGCTTTCTTT. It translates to CASSSGTGPEAFF. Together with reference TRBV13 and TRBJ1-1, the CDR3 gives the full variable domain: AAGVIQSPRHLIKEKRETATLKCYPIPRHDTVYWYQQGPGQDPQFLISFYEKMQSDKGSIPDRFSAQQFSDYHSELNMSSLELGDSALYFCASSSGTGPEAFFGQGTRLTVV.

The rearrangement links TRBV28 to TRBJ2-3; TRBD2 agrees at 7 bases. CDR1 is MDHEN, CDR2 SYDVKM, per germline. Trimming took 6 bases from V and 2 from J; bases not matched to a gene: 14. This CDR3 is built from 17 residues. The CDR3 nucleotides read TGTGCCAGCAGACCAGAACGGAGGGCGGGAGCCACAGATACGCAGTATTTT. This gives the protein CASRPERRAGATDTQYF.

In DNA, the CDR3 is TGTGCCAGCAGCTTTTATTCCTGGCCGAGGGCCAACGTCCTGACTTTC. Its protein is CASSFYSWPRANVLTF. This chain joins TRBV5-4 and TRBJ2-6, with D hard to call. CDR1 is SGHNT, CDR2 YYREEE, per germline (reference sequence). V was clipped by 2 bases and J by 5 bases, with 14 bases between them. The CDR3 totals 16 residues.

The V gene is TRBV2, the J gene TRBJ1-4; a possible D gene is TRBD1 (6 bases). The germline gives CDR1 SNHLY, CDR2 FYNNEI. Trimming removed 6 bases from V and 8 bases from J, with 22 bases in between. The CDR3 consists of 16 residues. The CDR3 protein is CASRSTFRGREEKLFF. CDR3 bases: TGTGCCAGCAGGAGCACCTTCAGGGGAAGGGAGGAAAAACTGTTTTTT.

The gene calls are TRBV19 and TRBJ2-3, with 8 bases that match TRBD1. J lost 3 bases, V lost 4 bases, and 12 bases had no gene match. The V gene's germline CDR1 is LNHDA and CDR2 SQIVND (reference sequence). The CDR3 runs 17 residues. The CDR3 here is CASSKGAQGVQTDTQYF. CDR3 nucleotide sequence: TGTGCCAGTAGTAAAGGGGCACAGGGGGTGCAGACAGATACGCAGTATTTT.

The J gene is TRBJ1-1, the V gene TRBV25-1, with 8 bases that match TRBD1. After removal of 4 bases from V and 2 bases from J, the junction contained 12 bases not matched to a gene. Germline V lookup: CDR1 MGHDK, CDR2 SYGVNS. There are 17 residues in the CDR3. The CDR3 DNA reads TGTGCCAGCAGTGCCCTGGGACAGGCGGCGGTAAACACTGAAGCTTTCTTT. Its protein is CASSALGQAAVNTEAFF. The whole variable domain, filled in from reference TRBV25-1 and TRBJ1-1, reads EADIYQTPRYLVIGTGKKITLECSQTMGHDKMYWYQQDPGMELHLIHYSYGVNSTEKGDLSSESTVSRIRTEHFPLTLESARPSHTSQYLCASSALGQAAVNTEAFFGQGTRLTVV.

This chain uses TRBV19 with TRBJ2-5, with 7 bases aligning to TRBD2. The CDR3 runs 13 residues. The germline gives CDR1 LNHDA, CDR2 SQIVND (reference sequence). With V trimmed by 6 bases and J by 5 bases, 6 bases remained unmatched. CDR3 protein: CASRWGGSETQYF. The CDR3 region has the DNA TGTGCCAGTAGATGGGGCGGGAGCGAGACCCAGTACTTC.

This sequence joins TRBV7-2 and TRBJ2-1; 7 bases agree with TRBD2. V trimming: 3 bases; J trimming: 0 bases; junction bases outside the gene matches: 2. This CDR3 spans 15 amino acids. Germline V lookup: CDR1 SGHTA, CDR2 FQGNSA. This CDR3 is CASSFQRGSYNEQFF. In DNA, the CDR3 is TGTGCCAGCAGCTTCCAGCGGGGCTCCTACAATGAGCAGTTCTTC.

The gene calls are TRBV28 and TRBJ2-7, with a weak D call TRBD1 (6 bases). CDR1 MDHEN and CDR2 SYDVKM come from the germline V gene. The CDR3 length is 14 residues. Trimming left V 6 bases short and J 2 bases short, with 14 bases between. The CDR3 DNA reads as TGTGCCAGCAGCCTACCCGGGACAACCTACGAGCAGTACTTC. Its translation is CASSLPGTTYEQYF.